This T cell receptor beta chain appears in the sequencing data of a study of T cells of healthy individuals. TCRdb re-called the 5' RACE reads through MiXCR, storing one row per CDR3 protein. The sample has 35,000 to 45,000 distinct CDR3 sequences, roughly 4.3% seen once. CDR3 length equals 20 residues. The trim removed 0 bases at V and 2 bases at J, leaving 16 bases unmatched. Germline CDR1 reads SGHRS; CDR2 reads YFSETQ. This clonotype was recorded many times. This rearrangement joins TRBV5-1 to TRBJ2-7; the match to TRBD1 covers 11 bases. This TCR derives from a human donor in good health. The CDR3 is CASSLARTGGVPRRPYEQYF. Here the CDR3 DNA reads TGCGCCAGCAGCTTGGCCCGGACAGGGGGCGTTCCCCGTCGACCCTACGAGCAGTACTTC.